The source of this TCR beta chain is a study of a mutant IDH1 vaccine in newly diagnosed glioma. The overall study: Vaccines were first given 4-6 weeks after radiotherapy alone, or with temozolomide cycles.

V lost 1 base and J 0 bases, leaving 3 bases between the germline ends. Germline lookup yields CDR1 SGHVS and CDR2 FQNEAQ. The CDR3 loop spans 13 amino acids. Measured with immunoSEQ multiplex PCR; TCRdb has only the in-frame clones, and not every one. The sample carries roughly 48,000 clones, 90% to 95% recorded once. Time point: week 11, during vaccination. Doses consisted of 300 ug of mutant IDH1 20-mer peptide each, paired with topical imiquimod. Only a few counts were recorded for this clone. The antigen remains unidentified. The sequenced sample was PBMCs, obtained from a glioma patient whose treatment included an IDH1 peptide vaccine. J is TRBJ1-2 and V is TRBV7-8; no reliable D call. This TCR derives from a man aged 45-60 years with glioma. CDR3 DNA sequence: TGTGCCAGCAGCTTAGACACTAACTATGGCTACACCTTC. Amino acids: CASSLDTNYGYTF. Together with reference TRBV7-8 and TRBJ1-2, the CDR3 gives the full variable domain: GAGVSQSPRYKVAKRGQDVALRCDPISGHVSLFWYQQALGQGPEFLTYFQNEAQLDKSGLPSDRFFAERPEGSVSTLKIQRTQQEDSAVYLCASSLDTNYGYTFGSGTRLTVV.